The 21 T cell receptor beta chains given below trace back to one sample, sequenced in a study of cytomegalovirus exposure and HLA in healthy donors. The protocol was immunoSEQ multiplex PCR, while the TCRdb copy is restricted to in-frame clones and leaves out a portion. Of about 110,000 clones in the sample, 88% were seen once. The sample was PBMCs. The receptor source for this set is a woman between 18 and 30 years old in good health and CMV-seropositive.

This clone was observed a few times. The J gene is TRBJ1-2, the V gene TRBV19; D call uncertain. Germline loops: CDR1 LNHDA, CDR2 SQIVND (reference sequence). The CDR3 has 11 amino acids. Trimming took 4 bases from V and 6 from J, leaving 6 bases between them. The CDR3 DNA reads TGTGCCAGTAGTACGGTGGATGGCTACACCTTC. This codes for CASSTVDGYTF.

The chain couples TRBV6-5 to TRBJ2-5; TRBD1 matches at 10 bases. Germline CDR1 MNHEY, CDR2 SVGAGI. V was pared by 5 bases and J by 1 base, with 4 bases of the junction left unmatched. The CDR3 is made up of 15 amino acids. The CDR3 bases are TGTGCCAGCAGTCAGACAGGGGGCTTCCAAGAGACCCAGTACTTC. This translates into CASSQTGGFQETQYF.

The V call is TRBV6-4, the J call TRBJ2-5, with D possibly TRBD2 on 6 matching bases. V lost 7 bases, J lost 5 bases, and 26 bases lay in between. The CDR3 runs 17 residues. Looked up from germline, CDR1 is MRHNA and CDR2 is SNTAGT. CDR3 sequence reads: CASIQRYGGAQTETQYF. In DNA, the CDR3 is TGTGCCAGCATCCAGAGGTATGGCGGGGCTCAGACGGAGACCCAGTACTTC.

This rearrangement joins TRBV7-9 to TRBJ1-4; possible D gene TRBD1, 6 bases. CDR3 size: 14 residues. V lost 6 bases and J lost 7, with 15 bases in between. CDR1 SEHNR and CDR2 FQNEAQ come from the germline V gene (reference sequence). The CDR3 sequence: CASSSLTGREKLFF. CDR3 bases: TGTGCCAGCAGTTCTCTCACAGGGCGTGAAAAACTGTTTTTT.

The rearrangement links TRBV4-1 to TRBJ2-7, with 9 bases fitting TRBD1. The CDR3 length is 15 residues. V gave up 3 bases and J gave up 2 bases; unmatched junction bases: 5. Germline CDR1 reads MGHRA; CDR2 reads YSYEKL. CDR3 sequence (DNA): TGCGCCAGCAGCCACCTGACAGGGGGGGCCTACGAGCAGTACTTC. It yields the protein CASSHLTGGAYEQYF.

The chain joins TRBV7-2 to TRBJ2-5; 10 nucleotides align to TRBD2. Looked up from germline, CDR1 is SGHTA and CDR2 is FQGNSA. CDR3 length: 13 residues. V lost 5 bases and J lost 8; bases outside the gene matches: 5. The CDR3 nucleotides are TGTGCCAGCAGCAACCTAGCGGGGGTTACCCAGTACTTC. Amino acids: CASSNLAGVTQYF.

The rearrangement joins TRBV19 to TRBJ1-3; D unclear. From germline, CDR1 is LNHDA and CDR2 SQIVND (reference sequence). This CDR3 spans 15 amino acids. Trimming removed 8 bases from V and 3 bases from J, with 17 bases in between. The CDR3 spells CASSAAWAGGNTIYF. The CDR3 DNA is TGTGCCAGTTCCGCTGCGTGGGCGGGTGGAAACACCATATATTTT.

In nucleotides, the CDR3 is TGTGCCAGCAGCTTAGATGGGACAGGGGCCCGTGGCTACACCTTC. Its protein is CASSLDGTGARGYTF. The J gene is TRBJ1-2, the V gene TRBV7-9; 10 bases map to TRBD1. CDR1 and CDR2 from the germline V gene are SEHNR and FQNEAQ (reference sequence). The CDR3 length is 15 residues. After removal of 1 base from V and 7 bases from J, the junction contained 6 bases not matched to a gene. Full variable domain (remainder filled in from reference TRBV7-9 and TRBJ1-2): DTGVSQNPRHKITKRGQNVTFRCDPISEHNRLYWYRQTLGQGPEFLTYFQNEAQLEKSRLLSDRFSAERPKGSFSTLEIQRTEQGDSAMYLCASSLDGTGARGYTFGSGTRLTVV.

The chain carries TRBV7-2 and TRBJ2-3, with D perhaps TRBD2 (5 bases). V was shortened by 1 base and J by 0 bases, with 11 bases between the two germline ends. Germline CDR1 SGHTA, CDR2 FQGNSA. The CDR3 length is 16 residues. CDR3 region: CASSLGAGGSTDTQYF. In DNA form, the CDR3 reads TGTGCCAGCAGCTTAGGGGCGGGCGGGAGCACAGATACGCAGTATTTT.

The gene calls are TRBV4-2 and TRBJ1-2; 10 bases are a match to TRBD1. This CDR3 comprises 14 residues. Trimming at V came to 1 base and at J to 8 bases, leaving 4 bases not matched to a gene. CDR1 and CDR2 from the germline V gene are LGHNA and YNFKEQ. CDR3 in DNA: TGTGCCAGCAGCCAAGGACAGGGGGCGCAAGGCTACACCTTC. Amino acid sequence: CASSQGQGAQGYTF.

The genes are TRBV10-3 and TRBJ1-1; D is unclear. Trimming pared 8 bases from V and 5 bases from J, leaving 9 bases between. Germline CDR1 reads ENHRY; CDR2 reads SYGVKD. The CDR3 is 11 amino acids. The CDR3 DNA reads as TGTGCCATCGGTAGAGGGACTGAAGCTTTCTTT. Its translation is CAIGRGTEAFF.

This clone came up a few times. This chain joins TRBV14 and TRBJ1-5; D is undetermined. CDR1 and CDR2 (germline): SGHDN, FVKESK. The germline V and J ends were trimmed by 4 bases and 4 bases, with 5 bases remaining between them. The CDR3 contains 12 residues. CDR3 sequence: CASSLPNQPQHF. The CDR3 DNA is TGTGCCAGCAGCCTCCCTAATCAGCCCCAGCATTTT.

This chain connects TRBV5-1 to TRBJ1-1, with D uncertain. Trimming left V 1 base short and J 1 base short, with 8 bases between. CDR1 is SGHRS and CDR2 is YFSETQ in the germline V gene. This CDR3 contains 14 residues. The CDR3 here is CASSLQQQNTEAFF. DNA for the CDR3: TGCGCCAGCAGCTTGCAACAGCAGAACACTGAAGCTTTCTTT.

The genes are TRBV27 and TRBJ2-7, with TRBD1 matching 7 bases. This CDR3 contains 14 residues. Germline CDR1 is MNHEY and CDR2 is SMNVEV (reference sequence). The V gene end was trimmed by 5 bases and the J gene end by 3 bases; junction bases not matched to a gene: 7. The CDR3 here is CASSLGTVIYEQYF. The CDR3 DNA follows: TGTGCCAGCAGTCTGGGGACAGTCATCTACGAGCAGTACTTC.

The rearrangement uses TRBV2 and TRBJ1-1; 8 positions agree with TRBD1. Germline loops: CDR1 SNHLY, CDR2 FYNNEI. The CDR3 totals 15 residues. Losses at the gene ends were 11 bases for V and 0 bases for J; bases not matched to a gene: 11. The CDR3 coding sequence is TGTGCCGGGGGGACAGGCACCCTCTTGAACACTGAAGCTTTCTTT. It yields the protein CAGGTGTLLNTEAFF.

The rearrangement links TRBV19 to TRBJ1-5; D uncertain. The germline gives CDR1 LNHDA, CDR2 SQIVND (reference sequence). Trimming cost V 6 bases and J 3 bases, with 12 bases left between them. The CDR3 contains 14 residues. DNA for the CDR3: TGTGCCAGTAGCCTAGCCAGTTACAATCAGCCCCAGCATTTT. Its translation is CASSLASYNQPQHF.

The V gene is TRBV9, the J gene TRBJ2-1; 7 bases match TRBD1. Trimming cost V 3 bases and J 0 bases; bases outside gene matches: 3. Germline CDR1 reads SGDLS; CDR2 reads YYNGEE. The CDR3 contains 15 residues. The CDR3 DNA sequence: TGTGCCAGCAGCGCTCGGGACAGCTCCTACAATGAGCAGTTCTTC. Protein: CASSARDSSYNEQFF.

The chain carries TRBV7-9 and TRBJ1-2, with a weak D call TRBD1 (6 bases). There are 13 residues in the CDR3. Germline assignment: CDR1 SEHNR and CDR2 FQNEAQ (reference sequence). With 5 bases removed from V and 4 bases from J, the gap between germline ends came to 11 bases. This CDR3 is CASSPGGAYGYTF. For the CDR3, the DNA is TGTGCCAGCAGCCCGGGGGGGGCCTATGGCTACACCTTC.

The chain combines TRBV27 with TRBJ2-7, with 12 nucleotides matching TRBD2. The junction had 5 bases not matched to a gene; V was cut back by 6 bases and J by 2 bases. The CDR3 loop spans 15 amino acids. Germline lookup yields CDR1 MNHEY and CDR2 SMNVEV (reference sequence). In nucleotides, the CDR3 is TGTGCCAGCAGGAGGACTAGCGGGGCGGCCTACGAGCAGTACTTC. Residues: CASRRTSGAAYEQYF.

V usage is TRBV29-1 and J usage is TRBJ2-1; possibly TRBD2 for D (7 bases). The CDR3 sequence is 13 residues long. Germline CDR1 and CDR2: SQVTM and ANQGSEA. V was trimmed by 4 bases and J by 9 bases, leaving 16 bases between them. CDR3 protein: CSVGGGGPVEQFF. The CDR3 DNA is TGCAGCGTTGGAGGGGGGGGGCCGGTTGAGCAGTTCTTC.

This chain joins TRBV9 and TRBJ1-3; 10 bases align to TRBD1. The CDR3 is 17 residues long. V gave up 4 bases and J gave up 9 bases; unmatched junction bases: 16. Germline CDR1 SGDLS, CDR2 YYNGEE. This chain's CDR3 is CASSHSAGQGPSGTIYF. The CDR3 nucleotides are TGTGCCAGCAGCCACTCAGCGGGACAGGGGCCGAGCGGCACCATATATTTT.